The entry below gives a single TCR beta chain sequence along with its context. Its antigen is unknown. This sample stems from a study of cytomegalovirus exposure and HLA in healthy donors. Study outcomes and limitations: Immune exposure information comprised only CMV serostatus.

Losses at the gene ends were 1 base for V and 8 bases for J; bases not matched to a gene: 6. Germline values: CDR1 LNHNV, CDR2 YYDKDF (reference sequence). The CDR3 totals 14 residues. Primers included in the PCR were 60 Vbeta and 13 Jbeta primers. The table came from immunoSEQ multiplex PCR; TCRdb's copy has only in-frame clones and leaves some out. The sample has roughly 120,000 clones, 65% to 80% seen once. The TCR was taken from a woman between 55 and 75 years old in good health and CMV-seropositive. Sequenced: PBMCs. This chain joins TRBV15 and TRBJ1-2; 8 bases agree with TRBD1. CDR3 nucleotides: TGTGCCACCAGCAGAGCGTTCGACAGGGGCGGCTACACCTTC. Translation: CATSRAFDRGGYTF.